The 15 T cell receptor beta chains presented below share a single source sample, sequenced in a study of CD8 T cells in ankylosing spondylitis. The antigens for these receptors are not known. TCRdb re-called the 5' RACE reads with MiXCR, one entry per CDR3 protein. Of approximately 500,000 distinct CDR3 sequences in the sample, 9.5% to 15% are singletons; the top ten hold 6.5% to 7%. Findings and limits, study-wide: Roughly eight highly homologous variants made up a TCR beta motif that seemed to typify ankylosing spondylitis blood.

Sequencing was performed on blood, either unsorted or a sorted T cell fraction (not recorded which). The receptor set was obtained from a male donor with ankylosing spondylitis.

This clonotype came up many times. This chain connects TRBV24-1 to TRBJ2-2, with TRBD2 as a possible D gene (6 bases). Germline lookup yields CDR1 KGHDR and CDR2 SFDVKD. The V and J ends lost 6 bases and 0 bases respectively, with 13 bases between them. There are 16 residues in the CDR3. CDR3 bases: TGTGCCACCAGTCTGGGGGGAGCGACGAACACCGGGGAGCTGTTTTTT. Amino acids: CATSLGGATNTGELFF.

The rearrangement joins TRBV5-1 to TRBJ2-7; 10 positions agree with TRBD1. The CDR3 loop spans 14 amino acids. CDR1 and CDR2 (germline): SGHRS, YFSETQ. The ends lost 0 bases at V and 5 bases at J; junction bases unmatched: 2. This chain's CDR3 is CASSLGQGAHEQYF. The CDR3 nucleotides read TGCGCCAGCAGCTTGGGACAGGGGGCCCACGAGCAGTACTTC.

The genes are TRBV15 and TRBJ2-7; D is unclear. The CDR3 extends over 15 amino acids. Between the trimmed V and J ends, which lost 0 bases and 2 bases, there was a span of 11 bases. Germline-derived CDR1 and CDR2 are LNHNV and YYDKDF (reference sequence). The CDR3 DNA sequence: TGTGCCACCAGCAGAGAGGTCGGTGCACCCTACGAGCAGTACGTC. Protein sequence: CATSREVGAPYEQYV.

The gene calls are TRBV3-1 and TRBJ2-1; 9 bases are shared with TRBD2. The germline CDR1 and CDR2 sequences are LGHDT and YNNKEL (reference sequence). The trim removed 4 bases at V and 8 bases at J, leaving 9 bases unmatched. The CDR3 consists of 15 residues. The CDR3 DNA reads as TGTGCCAGCAGCCCCAGGCAGCGGGAGGTCGATGAGCAGTTCTTC. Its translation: CASSPRQREVDEQFF.

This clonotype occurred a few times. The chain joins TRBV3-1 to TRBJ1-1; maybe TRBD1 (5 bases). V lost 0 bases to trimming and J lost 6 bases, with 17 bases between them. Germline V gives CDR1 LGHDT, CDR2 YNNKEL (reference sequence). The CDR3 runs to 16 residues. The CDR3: CASSQDGQGRSAEAFF. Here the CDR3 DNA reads TGTGCCAGCAGCCAAGACGGGCAGGGAAGGTCTGCTGAAGCTTTCTTT.

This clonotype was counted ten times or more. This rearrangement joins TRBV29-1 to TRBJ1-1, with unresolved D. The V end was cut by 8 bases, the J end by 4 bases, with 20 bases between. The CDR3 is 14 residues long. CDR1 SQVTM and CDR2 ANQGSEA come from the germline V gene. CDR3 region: CSLRGGPAGTEAFF. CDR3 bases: TGCAGCCTACGAGGAGGCCCCGCAGGCACTGAAGCTTTCTTT.

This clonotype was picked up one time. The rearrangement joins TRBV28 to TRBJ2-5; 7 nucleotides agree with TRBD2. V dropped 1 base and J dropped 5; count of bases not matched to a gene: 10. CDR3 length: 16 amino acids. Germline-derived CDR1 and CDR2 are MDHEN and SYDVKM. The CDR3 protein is CASSLFYPGRGETQYF. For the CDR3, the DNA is TGTGCCAGCAGTTTATTCTACCCAGGGCGGGGGGAGACCCAGTACTTC.

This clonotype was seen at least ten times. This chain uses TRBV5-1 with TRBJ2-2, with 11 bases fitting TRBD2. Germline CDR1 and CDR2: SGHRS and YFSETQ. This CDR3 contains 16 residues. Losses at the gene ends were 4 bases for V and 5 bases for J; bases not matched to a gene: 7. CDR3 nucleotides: TGCGCCAGCAGCCTAACTAGCGGGAGAGGAACCGGGGAGCTGTTTTTT. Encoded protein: CASSLTSGRGTGELFF.

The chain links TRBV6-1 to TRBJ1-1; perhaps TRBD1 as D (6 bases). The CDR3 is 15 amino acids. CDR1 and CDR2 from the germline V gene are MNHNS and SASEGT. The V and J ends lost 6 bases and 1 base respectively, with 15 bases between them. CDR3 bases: TGTGCCAGCAGCCCCCACAGGGCAGGGAACACTGAAGCTTTCTTT. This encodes CASSPHRAGNTEAFF.

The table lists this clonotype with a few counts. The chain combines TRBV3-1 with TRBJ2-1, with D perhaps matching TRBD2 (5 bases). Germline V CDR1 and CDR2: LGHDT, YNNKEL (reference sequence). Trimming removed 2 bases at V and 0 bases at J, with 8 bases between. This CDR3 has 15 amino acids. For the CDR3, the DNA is TGTGCCAGCAGCCAAAAAGCGGTCTCCTACAATGAGCAGTTCTTC. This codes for CASSQKAVSYNEQFF.

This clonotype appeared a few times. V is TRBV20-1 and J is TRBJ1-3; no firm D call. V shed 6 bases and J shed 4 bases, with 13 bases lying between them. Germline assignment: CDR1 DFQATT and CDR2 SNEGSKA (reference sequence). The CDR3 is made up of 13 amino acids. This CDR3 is CSAADPGGNTIYF. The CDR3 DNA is TGCAGTGCCGCCGACCCGGGGGGAAACACCATATATTTT.

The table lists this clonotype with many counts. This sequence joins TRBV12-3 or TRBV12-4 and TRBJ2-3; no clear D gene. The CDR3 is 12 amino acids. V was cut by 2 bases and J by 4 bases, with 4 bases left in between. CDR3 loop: CASSLRPDTQYF. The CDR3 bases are TGTGCCAGCAGTTTAAGACCAGATACGCAGTATTTT.

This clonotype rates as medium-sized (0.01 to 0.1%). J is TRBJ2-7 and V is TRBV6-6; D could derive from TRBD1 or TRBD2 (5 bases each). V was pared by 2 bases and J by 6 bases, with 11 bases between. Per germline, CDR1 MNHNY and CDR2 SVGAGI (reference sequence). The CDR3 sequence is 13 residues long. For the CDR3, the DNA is TGTGCCAGCAGTTACGGTCACGGGGCCGAGCAGTACTTC. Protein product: CASSYGHGAEQYF.

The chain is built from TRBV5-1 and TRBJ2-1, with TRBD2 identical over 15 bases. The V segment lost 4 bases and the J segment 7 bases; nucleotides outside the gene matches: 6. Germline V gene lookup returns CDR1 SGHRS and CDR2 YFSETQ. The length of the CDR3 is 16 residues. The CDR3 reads CASSPGGTSGGNEQFF. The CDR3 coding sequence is TGCGCCAGCAGCCCGGGTGGGACTAGCGGGGGGAATGAGCAGTTCTTC.

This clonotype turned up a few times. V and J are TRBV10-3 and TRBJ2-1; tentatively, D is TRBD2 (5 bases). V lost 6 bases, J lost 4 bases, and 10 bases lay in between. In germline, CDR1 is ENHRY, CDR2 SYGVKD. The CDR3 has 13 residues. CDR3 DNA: TGTGCCATCAGCGTGCCGGGATACAATGAGCAGTTCTTC. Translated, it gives CAISVPGYNEQFF.